A single sample gave rise to the 9 T cell receptor beta chains below, sequenced in a study of blood T cell repertoires in COVID-19. Method: immunoSEQ multiplex PCR; TCRdb's copy keeps in-frame clones and lacks some. The sample has approximately 80,000 clones, 88% seen once. The sample taken for sequencing was peripheral blood. The receptor source for this set is a human donor in a cohort sampled during active COVID-19.

V is TRBV9 and J is TRBJ1-3; possibly TRBD1 for D (6 bases). This CDR3 is built from 16 residues. Deletions cut 3 bases from V and 6 bases from J, with 19 bases between. Germline loops: CDR1 SGDLS, CDR2 YYNGEE. The CDR3 DNA reads TGTGCCAGCAGCGCTGTTGATACAGGGTTTATAAACACCATATATTTT. It is translated as CASSAVDTGFINTIYF.

This rearrangement joins TRBV6-5 to TRBJ2-1, with 8 bases matching TRBD2. This CDR3 has 15 amino acids. Germline V gene sequence: CDR1 MNHEY, CDR2 SVGAGI. V was pared by 2 bases and J by 6 bases, with 6 bases of the junction left unmatched. CDR3 loop: CASSYRRTSGNEQFF. CDR3 DNA sequence: TGTGCCAGCAGTTACCGCAGAACTAGCGGCAATGAGCAGTTCTTC.

The V gene is TRBV7-8, the J gene TRBJ2-2; 12 bases fit TRBD2. CDR1 and CDR2 (germline): SGHVS, FQNEAQ. The CDR3 totals 16 residues. J gave up 7 bases and V 4 bases, and 7 bases lay outside the gene matches. DNA for the CDR3: TGTGCCAGCAGCTCACCTAGCGGGAGGGCCCGCGGGGAGCTGTTTTTT. Amino acids: CASSSPSGRARGELFF.

The chain carries TRBV18 and TRBJ1-1; tentative D call: TRBD1 (5 bases). The V gene lost 2 bases and the J gene lost 1 base, with 11 bases spanning the gap. CDR1 KGHSH and CDR2 LQKENI come from the germline V gene. There are 15 residues in the CDR3. The CDR3: CASSPSHQGNTEAFF. The CDR3 bases are TGTGCCAGCTCACCAAGCCACCAGGGGAACACTGAAGCTTTCTTT.

The V call is TRBV6-5, the J call TRBJ1-5; no reliable D call. The V end was cut by 3 bases, the J end by 7 bases, with 16 bases between. The CDR3 is made up of 15 amino acids. The germline CDR1 and CDR2 sequences are MNHEY and SVGAGI. The CDR3 loop reads CASSYSGSSSQPQHF. The CDR3, as DNA: TGTGCCAGCAGTTATTCGGGGTCTTCAAGCCAGCCCCAGCATTTT.

This chain connects TRBV11-2 to TRBJ2-7, with 10 bases lining up with TRBD1. The germline gives CDR1 SGHAT, CDR2 FQNNGV. The ends lost 5 bases at V and 6 bases at J; junction bases unmatched: 7. This CDR3 is 14 amino acids long. The CDR3 here is CASSPGTGAFEQYF. The CDR3, as DNA: TGTGCCAGCAGCCCCGGGACAGGGGCGTTCGAGCAGTACTTC.

This clone was found once. The rearrangement joins TRBV21-1 to TRBJ2-7; whether TRBD1, the table's D call, matches the DNA was not checked. TRBV21-1 is assigned pseudogene status. The CDR3 totals 17 residues. The CDR3 loop is CASSNSRRTGEEYEQYF. In DNA form, the CDR3 reads TGTGCCAGCAGCAACAGTAGACGGACAGGGGAAGAGTACGAGCAGTACTTC.

The J gene is TRBJ1-2, the V gene TRBV27; D call uncertain. This CDR3 spans 15 amino acids. Germline loops: CDR1 MNHEY, CDR2 SMNVEV (reference sequence). V was clipped by 3 bases and J by 8 bases, with 19 bases between them. The CDR3 DNA is TGTGCCAGCAGTTTCACTCAGGCTACAATAGAGGGCTACACCTTC. Its protein product is CASSFTQATIEGYTF.

The rearrangement joins TRBV5-4 to TRBJ1-6; the D is unclear. The CDR3 sequence is 14 residues long. V gave up 4 bases and J gave up 7 bases, with 12 bases separating them. Germline CDR1 reads SGHNT; CDR2 reads YYREEE (reference sequence). This chain's CDR3 is CASSARGKNSPLHF. The CDR3 DNA is TGTGCCAGCAGCGCGCGAGGGAAAAATTCACCCCTCCACTTT.